One sample yielded the 30 T cell receptor beta chains listed below, sequenced in a study of graft-versus-host responses after intestinal transplantation. These TCRs are of unknown antigen specificity. Profiled with immunoSEQ multiplex PCR; TCRdb holds only in-frame clones, not every one. The sample contains roughly 93,000 clones, around 92% of which appear only once. The material sequenced was unstimulated CD8+ T cells sorted from spleen or lymph node cells, taken before transplant. The receptors derive from a human donor who was the organ donor for an intestinal transplant.

The genes are TRBV5-6 and TRBJ2-7, with 8 bases identical to TRBD2. This CDR3 has 14 amino acids. V shed 2 bases, J shed 5 bases, and the junction held 6 bases outside the gene matches. Germline CDR1 reads SGHDT; CDR2 reads YYEEEE. CDR3 in DNA: TGTGCCAGCAGCTTAGGGCGGGGGGCCCACGAGCAGTACTTC. This encodes CASSLGRGAHEQYF.

The chain joins TRBV7-2 to TRBJ1-2, with D possibly being TRBD1 (5 bases). The V end was cut by 1 base, the J end by 5 bases, with 14 bases between. The CDR3 spans 15 residues. Per the germline V gene, CDR1 is SGHTA and CDR2 is FQGNSA. The CDR3 sequence is CASSLGQGVGYGYTF. The CDR3 DNA follows: TGTGCCAGCAGCTTAGGCCAGGGCGTTGGGTATGGCTACACCTTC.

The chain recombines TRBV6-5 with TRBJ2-5, with D perhaps TRBD1 (5 bases). Deletions cut 4 bases from V and 5 bases from J, with 17 bases between. The germline CDR1 and CDR2 sequences are MNHEY and SVGAGI. The CDR3 length is 15 residues. The DNA for the CDR3 is TGTGCCAGCAGTTCCCCCCCAGGGTTGTGGGAGACCCAGTACTTC. It specifies CASSSPPGLWETQYF.

The chain carries TRBV5-4 and TRBJ2-7; TRBD1 matches at 8 bases. Trimming took 1 base from V and 2 from J; bases not matched to a gene: 11. The CDR3 has 17 residues. Germline loops: CDR1 SGHNT, CDR2 YYREEE (reference sequence). The CDR3 DNA is TGTGCCAGCAGCTTGTTGGTGAAGCGGACAGGGCCCTACGAGCAGTACTTC. Translated: CASSLLVKRTGPYEQYF.

The V call is TRBV4-1, the J call TRBJ1-3; D gene uncertain. Germline V gene sequence: CDR1 MGHRA, CDR2 YSYEKL. The germline V and J ends were trimmed by 2 bases and 0 bases, with 23 bases remaining between them. The CDR3 runs to 20 residues. The CDR3 nucleotides are TGCGCCAGCAGCCAAATCGTGTCGACCAACTACTTAAACTCTGGAAACACCATATATTTT. It codes for CASSQIVSTNYLNSGNTIYF.

This chain connects TRBV28 to TRBJ2-3; 12 bases agree with TRBD2. This CDR3 comprises 16 residues. The V and J ends lost 6 bases and 8 bases, in that order; junction bases with no gene match: 12. Germline V gives CDR1 MDHEN, CDR2 SYDVKM. The CDR3 DNA reads as TGTGCCAGCAGAGAAGGACTAGCGGGGCCTGCAGGTACGCAGTATTTT. This gives the protein CASREGLAGPAGTQYF.

The V call is TRBV19, the J call TRBJ2-2, with TRBD1 identical over 9 bases. Unmatched junction bases numbered 3, after V lost 4 bases and J lost 3 bases. The CDR3 is made up of 15 amino acids. Germline values: CDR1 LNHDA, CDR2 SQIVND (reference sequence). CDR3 DNA: TGTGCCAGTAGTAGGACAGGGGCCTACACCGGGGAGCTGTTTTTT. Translated, it gives CASSRTGAYTGELFF.

The V gene is TRBV19, the J gene TRBJ1-1; 10 positions match TRBD1. This CDR3 region has 14 residues. Per the germline V gene, CDR1 is LNHDA and CDR2 is SQIVND (reference sequence). The junction had 7 bases not matched to a gene; V was cut back by 7 bases and J by 5 bases. Written as DNA, the CDR3 is TGTGCCAGTACTCCGACAGGGGGCCGAACTGAAGCTTTCTTT. Translating gives CASTPTGGRTEAFF.

This chain links TRBV28 with TRBJ2-2, with a weak D call TRBD1 (5 bases). Germline CDR1 MDHEN, CDR2 SYDVKM. This CDR3 has 15 residues. V gave up 4 bases and J gave up 4 bases, with 13 bases separating them. The DNA for the CDR3 is TGTGCCAGCAGTTCCCGACAGCATGGCACCGGGGAGCTGTTTTTT. Translating gives CASSSRQHGTGELFF.

The chain uses TRBV27 and TRBJ2-7; no definite D call. This CDR3 has 12 residues. Germline V gene sequence: CDR1 MNHEY, CDR2 SMNVEV (reference sequence). V gave up 4 bases and J gave up 4 bases, with 8 bases separating them. The CDR3, as DNA: TGTGCCAGCAGTTCCTCACTGTACGAGCAGTACTTC. Translated: CASSSSLYEQYF.

This chain joins TRBV4-1 and TRBJ2-1; tentatively, D is TRBD1 (5 bases). V gave up 7 bases and J gave up 6 bases, with 19 bases separating them. The CDR3 is 15 amino acids. The germline V gene has CDR1 MGHRA and CDR2 YSYEKL. The CDR3 nucleotides read TGCGCCAGCACCCCGGACATTGGAAACCCCAATGAGCAGTTCTTC. Protein: CASTPDIGNPNEQFF.

This chain joins TRBV27 and TRBJ2-3, with unresolved D. CDR3 size: 12 residues. The germline CDR1 and CDR2 sequences are MNHEY and SMNVEV (reference sequence). V shed 3 bases and J shed 6 bases, with 7 bases lying between them. This CDR3 is CASSFMRDTQYF. The DNA for the CDR3 is TGTGCCAGCAGTTTTATGCGGGATACGCAGTATTTT.

This chain uses TRBV9 with TRBJ1-2; D is perhaps TRBD1 (6 bases). Germline loops: CDR1 SGDLS, CDR2 YYNGEE. Trimming removed 1 base at V and 7 bases at J, with 11 bases between. The CDR3 spans 13 residues. The CDR3 spells CASSVLAGVGYTF. The CDR3 DNA reads TGTGCCAGCAGCGTATTGGCAGGGGTTGGCTACACCTTC.

The chain joins TRBV9 to TRBJ1-2, with D possibly matching TRBD1 (6 bases). This CDR3 has 12 amino acids. Germline assignment: CDR1 SGDLS and CDR2 YYNGEE. Trimming stripped 6 bases from V and 6 bases from J, with 12 bases between. Here the CDR3 reads CASTSQGNGYTF. DNA for the CDR3: TGTGCCAGCACTTCGCAGGGGAATGGCTACACCTTC.

The rearrangement uses TRBV4-1 and TRBJ1-2; no reliable D call. This CDR3 has 13 residues. Trimming took 1 base from V and 4 from J, leaving 7 bases between them. The germline CDR1 and CDR2 sequences are MGHRA and YSYEKL. The CDR3 sequence is CASSQVDGYGYTF. The CDR3 bases are TGCGCCAGCAGCCAAGTAGATGGCTATGGCTACACCTTC.

The rearrangement links TRBV16 to TRBJ2-7; the match to TRBD1 covers 9 bases. This CDR3 comprises 15 residues. Trimming took 0 bases from V and 1 from J; bases not matched to a gene: 1. From germline, CDR1 is KGHSY and CDR2 FQNENV. CDR3 DNA sequence: TGTGCCAGCAGCCAATCGGGGACAGGGTCCTACGAGCAGTACTTC. Translated, it gives CASSQSGTGSYEQYF.

The sample holds one count of this clone. The rearrangement joins TRBV7-9 to TRBJ1-2; maybe TRBD1 (6 bases). The V gene lost 2 bases and the J gene lost 6 bases, with 10 bases spanning the gap. The CDR3 is 13 residues long. The germline V gene has CDR1 SEHNR and CDR2 FQNEAQ (reference sequence). This chain's CDR3 is CASSLSPGDGYTF. DNA of the CDR3: TGTGCCAGCAGCTTATCCCCAGGGGATGGCTACACCTTC.

V and J are TRBV6-1 and TRBJ2-5, with TRBD2 identical over 8 bases. The length of the CDR3 is 15 residues. The germline V gene has CDR1 MNHNS and CDR2 SASEGT. Trimming cost V 8 bases and J 5 bases; bases outside gene matches: 13. The CDR3 spells CASADSGGYRETQYF. The CDR3 region has the DNA TGTGCCAGCGCCGACAGCGGGGGCTACCGGGAGACCCAGTACTTC.

The gene calls are TRBV27 and TRBJ2-3; 7 bases agree with TRBD2. After removal of 6 bases from V and 3 bases from J, the junction contained 9 bases not matched to a gene. This CDR3 is built from 15 residues. Germline CDR1 is MNHEY and CDR2 is SMNVEV (reference sequence). The CDR3 bases are TGTGCCAGCAGCCGACGGCTAGCGGAAACAGATACGCAGTATTTT. Translated, it gives CASSRRLAETDTQYF.

J is TRBJ1-2 and V is TRBV7-9; 8 nucleotides agree with TRBD1. The length of the CDR3 is 13 residues. Germline assignment: CDR1 SEHNR and CDR2 FQNEAQ (reference sequence). V lost 4 bases to trimming and J lost 8 bases; unmatched junction nucleotides: 6. CDR3 loop: CASSSTGAEGYTF. CDR3 coding DNA: TGTGCCAGCAGCTCGACAGGGGCGGAGGGCTACACCTTC.

This CDR3 is CASHQGWWFGEKLFF. The CDR3, as DNA: TGTGCCAGTCACCAGGGTTGGTGGTTTGGAGAAAAACTGTTTTTT. The chain couples TRBV19 to TRBJ1-4, with D perhaps TRBD1 (5 bases). CDR3 size: 15 residues. V was pared by 8 bases and J by 8 bases, with 21 bases between. The germline V gene has CDR1 LNHDA and CDR2 SQIVND (reference sequence).

CDR3 sequence (DNA): TGTGCCTGGAGTGGTCTGACTAGCGGGCCCGGGACCCAGTACTTC. Translation gives CAWSGLTSGPGTQYF. This sequence joins TRBV30 and TRBJ2-5; 10 bases map to TRBD2. Trimming at V came to 1 base and at J to 7 bases, leaving 9 bases not matched to a gene. This CDR3 spans 15 amino acids. Germline CDR1 and CDR2: GTSNPN and SVGIG (reference sequence).

This chain links TRBV6-5 with TRBJ2-3; tentatively, D is TRBD1 (6 bases). The V and J ends lost 5 bases and 0 bases respectively, with 12 bases between them. Germline lookup yields CDR1 MNHEY and CDR2 SVGAGI. This CDR3 has 15 residues. The CDR3 DNA reads as TGTGCCAGCAGTAAACAGGGAAGAAGCACAGATACGCAGTATTTT. Its translation is CASSKQGRSTDTQYF.

The chain is built from TRBV7-2 and TRBJ2-1, with 12 bases matching TRBD2. This CDR3 is built from 15 residues. Looked up from germline, CDR1 is SGHTA and CDR2 is FQGNSA. J gave up 9 bases and V 8 bases, and 11 bases lay outside the gene matches. CDR3 residues: CASGPGLAGNGEQFF. The CDR3 bases are TGTGCCAGCGGGCCCGGACTAGCGGGGAATGGTGAGCAGTTCTTC. The whole variable domain, remainder taken from reference TRBV7-2 and TRBJ2-1, is GAGVSQSPSNKVTEKGKDVELRCDPISGHTALYWYRQSLGQGLEFLIYFQGNSAPDKSGLPSDRFSAERTGGSVSTLTIQRTQQEDSAVYLCASGPGLAGNGEQFFGPGTRLTVL.

The genes are TRBV6-1 and TRBJ2-5; weak D call: TRBD2 (5 bases). In germline, CDR1 is MNHNS, CDR2 SASEGT. The CDR3 is 14 amino acids. Trimming took 4 bases from V and 5 from J, leaving 14 bases between them. As DNA, the CDR3 is TGTGCCAGCAGTGCGCGGGCCTATCTGGAGACCCAGTACTTC. This gives the protein CASSARAYLETQYF.

The chain links TRBV19 to TRBJ2-5, with D tentatively TRBD1 (5 bases). This CDR3 contains 14 residues. The germline V and J ends were trimmed by 1 base and 5 bases, with 11 bases remaining between them. Germline CDR1 reads LNHDA; CDR2 reads SQIVND (reference sequence). CDR3 protein: CASSIGVGVETQYF. Written as DNA, the CDR3 is TGTGCCAGTAGTATAGGGGTAGGGGTGGAGACCCAGTACTTC.

This rearrangement joins TRBV4-3 to TRBJ2-7; 11 bases agree with TRBD1. V was clipped by 3 bases and J by 4 bases; unmatched bases: 8. There are 16 residues in the CDR3. Germline V gene data show CDR1 as LGHNA and CDR2 as YSLEER. For the CDR3, the DNA is TGCGCCAGCAGCCATGGTTGGACAGGGGGCATATACGAGCAGTACTTC. Its protein product is CASSHGWTGGIYEQYF.

The V gene is TRBV4-1, the J gene TRBJ1-5, with 7 nucleotides matching TRBD1. The V gene's germline CDR1 is MGHRA and CDR2 YSYEKL. The CDR3 loop spans 16 amino acids. V shed 3 bases, J shed 4 bases, and the junction held 9 bases outside the gene matches. In nucleotides, the CDR3 is TGCGCCAGCAGCCAGGACGACAGGGTGGTTAATCAGCCCCAGCATTTT. Amino acids: CASSQDDRVVNQPQHF.

V gene TRBV4-3 combines with J gene TRBJ2-2; no reliable D call. V lost 0 bases and J 7 bases, leaving 15 bases between the germline ends. The CDR3 is made up of 16 amino acids. Germline values: CDR1 LGHNA, CDR2 YSLEER. CDR3 region: CASSQDRGVPGGELFF. DNA of the CDR3: TGCGCCAGCAGCCAAGATCGAGGTGTCCCTGGCGGGGAGCTGTTTTTT.

This clone was detected a few times. This chain connects TRBV4-3 to TRBJ1-1; 8 bases agree with TRBD1. The length of the CDR3 is 14 residues. Germline V gene lookup returns CDR1 LGHNA and CDR2 YSLEER. J lost 5 bases, V lost 0 bases, and 2 bases had no gene match. CDR3 protein: CASSQERDRTEAFF. CDR3 in DNA: TGCGCCAGCAGCCAAGAAAGGGACAGGACTGAAGCTTTCTTT.